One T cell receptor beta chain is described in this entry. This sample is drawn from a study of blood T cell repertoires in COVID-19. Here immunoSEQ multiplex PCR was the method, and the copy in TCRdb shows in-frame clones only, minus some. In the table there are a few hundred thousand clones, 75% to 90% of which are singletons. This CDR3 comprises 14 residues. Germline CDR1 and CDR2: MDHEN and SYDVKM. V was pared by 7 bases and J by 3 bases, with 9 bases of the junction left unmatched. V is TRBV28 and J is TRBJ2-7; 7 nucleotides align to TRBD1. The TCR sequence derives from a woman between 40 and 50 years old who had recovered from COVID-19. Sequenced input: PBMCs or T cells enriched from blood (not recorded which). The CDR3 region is CASINPGQNYEQYF. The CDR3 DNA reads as TGTGCCAGCATTAATCCGGGACAGAACTACGAGCAGTACTTC.